This T cell receptor beta chain emerged from a study of T-cell memory formation after mild COVID-19. Overall study results and limits: Pre-infection memory held some responding clones, suggesting pre-existing cross-reactive T cells responded.

Constant-segment-primed 5'RACE gave TCR alpha and TCR beta cDNA libraries with sample barcodes and UMIs. TCRdb passed the 5' RACE reads through MiXCR, listing each CDR3 protein once. The table has 350,000 to 450,000 distinct CDR3 sequences, 20% to 30% seen once; the top ten hold around 8.7%. On this clonotype itself: The target antigen is unknown.

V lost 4 bases to trimming and J lost 7 bases, with 18 bases between them. This CDR3 has 15 amino acids. The germline gives CDR1 SGDLS, CDR2 YYNGEE. The TCR sequence derives from an adult woman who had mild COVID-19 (a few samples of this study predate the infection). Cell type and time point are not known. The specimen was PBMCs or a T cell subset sorted from them (not recorded which). The chain uses TRBV9 and TRBJ2-1, with D perhaps TRBD2 (6 bases). In nucleotides, the CDR3 is TGTGCCAGCAGCCCCCGCAGGGCGGGATTGAATGAGCAGTTCTTC. Residues: CASSPRRAGLNEQFF.